These 32 T cell receptor beta chains were all obtained from the same sample, sequenced in a study of blood T cells in healthy people across ages. With a J-beta primer mix and a sample-barcoded 5' primer, a second PCR ran 7 to 11 cycles. TCRdb reprocessed the 5' RACE reads via MiXCR and lists one record per CDR3 protein. The sample yields about 1.4 million distinct CDR3 sequences, around 55% seen once. The sequenced sample was blood. The receptors here all came from a man aged 18 to 30 in good health.

The rearrangement joins TRBV29-1 to TRBJ2-2; 7 bases are a match to TRBD1. The CDR3 has 15 residues. CDR1 is SQVTM and CDR2 is ANQGSEA in the germline V gene. The junction had 8 bases not matched to a gene; V was cut back by 4 bases and J by 3 bases. The CDR3 reads CSVGQGTVDTGELFF. CDR3 DNA sequence: TGCAGCGTTGGCCAAGGGACAGTTGACACCGGGGAGCTGTTTTTT.

This chain links TRBV15 with TRBJ2-5, with D tentatively TRBD2 (5 bases). Germline V gene sequence: CDR1 LNHNV, CDR2 YYDKDF (reference sequence). CDR3 length equals 15 residues. V shed 0 bases and J shed 5 bases, with 13 bases lying between them. CDR3 sequence reads: CATSRDSTGGETQYF. The DNA of the CDR3 is TGTGCCACCAGCAGAGATTCAACCGGCGGGGAGACCCAGTACTTC.

This clonotype was seen once. The V and J genes are TRBV3-1 and TRBJ2-7; the match to TRBD2 covers 9 bases. The junction had 14 bases not matched to a gene; V was cut back by 4 bases and J by 7 bases. Per germline, CDR1 LGHDT and CDR2 YNNKEL (reference sequence). This CDR3 region has 16 residues. The CDR3 here is CASSPLAGGFYNEQYF. The CDR3 DNA is TGTGCCAGCAGCCCCCTGGCGGGAGGGTTCTACAATGAGCAGTACTTC.

This clonotype was detected once. Relative to the germline gene, one junction end is altered; a read error may explain this. This sequence joins TRBV7-9 and TRBJ2-7, with 10 bases aligning to TRBD2. CDR3 size: 14 residues. Per the germline V gene, CDR1 is SEHNR and CDR2 is FQNEAQ (reference sequence). CDR3 in amino acids: CACSLAGGGYEQYF. The DNA for the CDR3 is TGTGCCTGCAGCTTAGCGGGAGGCGGGTACGAGCAGTACTTC. The full variable domain, rest sourced from reference TRBV7-9 and TRBJ2-7, is DTGVSQNPRHKITKRGQNVTFRCDPISEHNRLYWYRQTLGQGPEFLTYFQNEAQLEKSRLLSDRFSAERPKGSFSTLEIQRTEQGDSAMYLCACSLAGGGYEQYFGPGTRLTVT.

This chain uses TRBV6-2 or TRBV6-3 with TRBJ2-7, with 8 bases matching TRBD1. This CDR3 contains 15 residues. Germline loops: CDR1 MNHEY, CDR2 SVGEGT. Trimming cost V 3 bases and J 7 bases; bases outside gene matches: 11. CDR3 amino acids: CASSYQRTGPREQYF. CDR3 coding DNA: TGTGCCAGCAGTTATCAGCGGACAGGGCCGCGGGAGCAGTACTTC.

The J gene is TRBJ1-6, the V gene TRBV6-2 or TRBV6-3; D is possibly TRBD1 (5 bases). CDR3 length: 14 amino acids. V shed 9 bases and J shed 10 bases, with 19 bases lying between them. CDR1 and CDR2 (germline): MNHEY, SVGEGT. The CDR3 region is CARTGTSVRSPLHF. In DNA, the CDR3 is TGTGCCAGAACCGGGACTTCAGTCCGGTCACCCCTCCACTTT.

This clonotype appeared a few times. For the CDR3, the DNA is TGTGCCATCAAACCGACTAGCGGGGTCACAGATACGCAGTATTTT. This translates into CAIKPTSGVTDTQYF. The chain recombines TRBV10-3 with TRBJ2-3; TRBD2 matches 11 bases. CDR1 and CDR2 (germline): ENHRY, SYGVKD. V lost 7 bases, J lost 2 bases, and 5 bases stayed unmatched. This CDR3 comprises 15 residues.

This chain links TRBV7-9 with TRBJ1-6, with D perhaps TRBD1 (5 bases). V was cut by 2 bases and J by 7 bases, with 12 bases left in between. Germline CDR1 SEHNR, CDR2 FQNEAQ (reference sequence). The CDR3 has 15 amino acids. CDR3 loop: CASSLQGASNSPLHF. CDR3 bases: TGTGCCAGCAGCTTACAAGGGGCGAGCAATTCACCCCTCCACTTT.

J is TRBJ2-6 and V is TRBV7-2; no firm D call. CDR3 length equals 15 residues. Trimming removed 3 bases at V and 1 base at J, with 7 bases between. Germline CDR1 SGHTA, CDR2 FQGNSA. CDR3: CASSFPLSGANVLTF. The CDR3 region has the DNA TGTGCCAGCAGCTTTCCCCTTTCTGGGGCCAACGTCCTGACTTTC.

At least ten counts were recorded for this clonotype. The rearrangement links TRBV7-9 to TRBJ2-7; D is unresolved. The CDR3 has 12 residues. The ends were cut back, 5 bases at V and 1 base at J, with 6 bases in the middle. Germline-derived CDR1 and CDR2 are SEHNR and FQNEAQ (reference sequence). The CDR3 DNA sequence: TGTGCCAGCAGCCCCATTTCCTACGAGCAGTACTTC. Residues: CASSPISYEQYF.

This chain links TRBV7-8 with TRBJ2-7; 8 nucleotides agree with TRBD2. This CDR3 region has 16 residues. Germline CDR1 is SGHVS and CDR2 is FQNEAQ. The J segment lost 2 bases and the V segment lost 5 bases, leaving 11 bases of the junction unmatched. The CDR3: CASSQNGGRKTYEQYF. The DNA of the CDR3 is TGTGCCAGCAGCCAAAACGGCGGGAGGAAGACCTACGAGCAGTACTTC. The full variable domain, its missing parts supplied by reference TRBV7-8 and TRBJ2-7, is GAGVSQSPRYKVAKRGQDVALRCDPISGHVSLFWYQQALGQGPEFLTYFQNEAQLDKSGLPSDRFFAERPEGSVSTLKIQRTQQEDSAVYLCASSQNGGRKTYEQYFGPGTRLTVT.

This chain links TRBV7-2 with TRBJ2-4, with a tentative D call TRBD2 (6 bases). The assigned J gene may be wrong: the sequence end matches TRBJ2-5 better. This CDR3 contains 16 residues. Germline CDR1 SGHTA, CDR2 FQGNSA. CDR3 sequence reads: CASSLTLARSLETQYF. The CDR3, as DNA: TGTGCCAGCAGCTTAACGCTAGCGCGGAGCTTAGAGACCCAGTACTTC.

V gene TRBV28 combines with J gene TRBJ2-7; D gene ambiguous. Germline CDR1 reads MDHEN; CDR2 reads SYDVKM. Trimming left V 4 bases short and J 7 bases short, with 11 bases between. The length of the CDR3 is 12 residues. CDR3 nucleotides: TGTGCCAGCAGTTCCGACCTTTGTGAGCAGTACTTC. This gives the protein CASSSDLCEQYF.

The table lists this clonotype with a count of one. The chain uses TRBV27 and TRBJ2-3; D is tentatively TRBD1 or TRBD2 (6 bases each). The CDR3 spans 15 residues. Trimming stripped 7 bases from V and 4 bases from J, with 18 bases between. From germline, CDR1 is MNHEY and CDR2 SMNVEV (reference sequence). CDR3 sequence: CASTPGAPWADTQYF. The CDR3 coding sequence is TGTGCCAGCACGCCGGGGGCTCCCTGGGCAGATACGCAGTATTTT.

The rearrangement joins TRBV4-1 to TRBJ2-3, with TRBD2 matching 8 bases. Germline V gene lookup returns CDR1 MGHRA and CDR2 YSYEKL. CDR3 length: 17 residues. Trimming at V came to 0 bases and at J to 4 bases, leaving 9 bases not matched to a gene. CDR3 nucleotides: TGCGCCAGCAGCCAAGATCGGGGGACTAGAGTCCCAGATACGCAGTATTTT. Amino acids: CASSQDRGTRVPDTQYF.

The rearrangement uses TRBV20-1 and TRBJ2-7; tentatively, D is TRBD2 (6 bases). This CDR3 region has 13 residues. CDR1 is DFQATT, CDR2 SNEGSKA, per germline (reference sequence). Trimming left V 3 bases short and J 6 bases short, with 15 bases between. CDR3 nucleotide sequence: TGCAGTGCTAGGGAACTGGGACTCCCCGAGCAGTACTTC. It encodes CSARELGLPEQYF.

The chain combines TRBV10-3 with TRBJ2-7, with no clear D. CDR1 and CDR2 from the germline V gene are ENHRY and SYGVKD. The ends were cut back, 8 bases at V and 4 bases at J, with 12 bases in the middle. The CDR3 spans 12 residues. The CDR3 DNA is TGTGCCATCGGTAGAGTCGATTACGAGCAGTACTTC. Translated: CAIGRVDYEQYF.

The table lists this clonotype with a few counts. The genes are TRBV29-1 and TRBJ2-1, with 7 bases aligning to TRBD1. The closer fit of TRBJ2-7 to the DNA end suggests the J call may be wrong. Germline V gene sequence: CDR1 SQVTM, CDR2 ANQGSEA. The CDR3 covers 13 residues. CDR3 in DNA: TGCAGCGCCAGGGGGATCGGGGATTACGAGCAGTACTTC. Amino acid sequence: CSARGIGDYEQYF.

This clonotype was counted between two and nine times. V and J are TRBV25-1 and TRBJ2-1; tentative D call: TRBD1 (6 bases). Trimming shortened V by 6 bases and J by 8 bases, and 23 bases separated the two germline ends. The CDR3 loop spans 16 amino acids. Germline loops: CDR1 MGHDK, CDR2 SYGVNS. The CDR3 sequence: CASSAGRGPRMDEQFF. CDR3 in DNA: TGTGCCAGCAGCGCAGGCAGGGGCCCTCGAATGGATGAGCAGTTCTTC.

This rearrangement joins TRBV28 to TRBJ1-4; D is uncertain. Per germline, CDR1 MDHEN and CDR2 SYDVKM. The CDR3 consists of 15 residues. Trimming took 5 bases from V and 6 from J, leaving 16 bases between them. CDR3 sequence reads: CASSPMMGADEKLFF. CDR3 DNA: TGTGCCAGCAGTCCGATGATGGGTGCCGATGAAAAACTGTTTTTT. The whole variable domain, remainder taken from reference TRBV28 and TRBJ1-4, is DVKVTQSSRYLVKRTGEKVFLECVQDMDHENMFWYRQDPGLGLRLIYFSYDVKMKEKGDIPEGYSVSREKKERFSLILESASTNQTSMYLCASSPMMGADEKLFFGSGTQLSVL.

This clonotype showed up many times. The chain links TRBV20-1 to TRBJ2-3; 9 positions agree with TRBD2. This CDR3 comprises 17 residues. After removal of 3 bases from V and 6 bases from J, the junction contained 16 bases not matched to a gene. CDR1 and CDR2 (germline): DFQATT, SNEGSKA (reference sequence). CDR3 sequence (DNA): TGCAGTGCTAGTCCCATTAGCGGGGGCCTACACCGTGATACGCAGTATTTT. Protein sequence: CSASPISGGLHRDTQYF.

The rearrangement joins TRBV30 to TRBJ1-1; a possible D gene is TRBD1 (5 bases). V lost 6 bases and J 1 base, leaving 15 bases between the germline ends. CDR3 length: 14 residues. Germline CDR1 is GTSNPN and CDR2 is SVGIG (reference sequence). The CDR3 protein is CACNWGEANTEAFF. DNA for the CDR3: TGTGCCTGCAATTGGGGGGAGGCGAACACTGAAGCTTTCTTT.

This clonotype has just a few counts. This chain joins TRBV4-1 and TRBJ2-1; 10 positions match TRBD2. Germline V lookup: CDR1 MGHRA, CDR2 YSYEKL. There are 15 residues in the CDR3. The V gene end was trimmed by 0 bases and the J gene end by 7 bases; junction bases not matched to a gene: 3. CDR3 region: CASSQDELAGNEQFF. The DNA of the CDR3 is TGCGCCAGCAGCCAAGATGAACTAGCGGGAAATGAGCAGTTCTTC.

The DNA for the CDR3 is TGTGCCAGCAGCCAAGATGCGGCGGGGTACAATGAGCAGTTCTTC. Protein product: CASSQDAAGYNEQFF. The rearrangement links TRBV4-2 to TRBJ2-1; maybe TRBD2 (6 bases). Germline V CDR1 and CDR2: LGHNA, YNFKEQ. The CDR3 covers 15 residues. V was cut by 0 bases and J by 4 bases, with 10 bases left in between.

This clonotype was seen only a few times. The gene calls are TRBV5-1 and TRBJ2-1; D perhaps matches TRBD2 (6 bases). Germline-derived CDR1 and CDR2 are SGHRS and YFSETQ. This CDR3 comprises 14 residues. Trimming left V 3 bases short and J 7 bases short, with 14 bases between. The CDR3 DNA follows: TGCGCCAGCAGCTCCGGGACTCCTATTAATGAGCAGTTCTTC. Protein sequence: CASSSGTPINEQFF.

V and J are TRBV20-1 and TRBJ2-7; a possible D gene is TRBD2 (5 bases). Germline CDR1 reads DFQATT; CDR2 reads SNEGSKA (reference sequence). CDR3 size: 13 residues. V lost 1 base to trimming and J lost 4 bases, with 11 bases between them. This CDR3 is CSARGNSEYEQYF. The CDR3 DNA reads as TGCAGTGCTAGAGGTAATAGCGAGTACGAGCAGTACTTC.

This clonotype was detected many times. The chain recombines TRBV29-1 with TRBJ2-5; possibly TRBD2 for D (5 bases). V lost 4 bases, J lost 4 bases, and 13 bases lay in between. The CDR3 runs to 13 residues. Per the germline V gene, CDR1 is SQVTM and CDR2 is ANQGSEA. The CDR3 bases are TGCAGCGTTGTATCACCCGGGATAGAGACCCAGTACTTC. It specifies CSVVSPGIETQYF.

The chain combines TRBV7-9 with TRBJ1-2, with a tentative D call TRBD1 (5 bases). Trimming left V 1 base short and J 4 bases short, with 13 bases between. The CDR3 has 15 amino acids. Germline V gene data show CDR1 as SEHNR and CDR2 as FQNEAQ (reference sequence). This CDR3 reads CASSLEARAVYGYTF. Written as DNA, the CDR3 is TGTGCCAGCAGCTTAGAGGCCAGGGCGGTCTATGGCTACACCTTC.

The chain has TRBV12-5 and TRBJ2-3; D call uncertain. Trimming took off 1 base at V and 4 bases at J, with 9 bases between the two ends. Germline lookup yields CDR1 LGHNT and CDR2 FRNRAP. The CDR3 contains 14 residues. Here the CDR3 DNA reads TGTGCTAGTGGTTTGGCCCCCCGTGCAGATACGCAGTATTTT. It encodes CASGLAPRADTQYF.

This clonotype occurred a few times. The CDR3 DNA is TGCGCCAGCAGCCCATGGACAGGGTCATACGAGACCCAGTACTTC. It codes for CASSPWTGSYETQYF. V and J are TRBV4-1 and TRBJ2-7; 8 bases align to TRBD1. The DNA end is more similar to TRBJ2-5, so the J call may be wrong. CDR3 length equals 15 residues. Germline V gene lookup returns CDR1 MGHRA and CDR2 YSYEKL.

This clonotype occurred a few times. The chain combines TRBV29-1 with TRBJ2-3, with 7 bases matching TRBD2. Germline V lookup: CDR1 SQVTM, CDR2 ANQGSEA. The CDR3 has 16 residues. With 2 bases clipped from V and 2 bases from J, the junction kept 10 bases outside the gene matches. This CDR3 is CSVEMVASGLTDTQYF. CDR3 sequence (DNA): TGCAGCGTTGAAATGGTGGCTAGCGGTCTCACAGATACGCAGTATTTT.

V gene TRBV27 combines with J gene TRBJ1-1; D might be TRBD1 (5 bases). The CDR3 runs to 11 residues. Germline-derived CDR1 and CDR2 are MNHEY and SMNVEV (reference sequence). With 5 bases removed from V and 10 bases from J, the gap between germline ends came to 11 bases. CDR3 protein: CASSHGGVAFF. CDR3 DNA: TGTGCCAGCAGTCACGGGGGGGTAGCTTTCTTT.